Below are 11 T cell receptor gamma chains sequenced from a single sample in a study of in vitro expanded adult blood gammadelta T cells. Antigens for these TCRs are unknown. Specified treatment: AbnobaViscum Pini, a non-fermented European mistletoe (Viscum album, pine host) extract drug, around 1,000 ug/mL. FACS sorting after expansion isolated live CD3+ TCRgammadelta+ Vgamma9+ Vdelta2+ T cells. A one-day pulse of roughly 1,000 ug/mL AbnobaViscum P was given to PBMC before three washes. IL-2 was replenished every 3 to 4 days during an approximately 14-day expansion. TCRdb processed the 5' RACE reads again with the CATT caller. The data contain around 230 gamma-chain clones, about 8% of them singletons. Specimen: gamma-delta T cells from peripheral blood expanded in culture, collected from an in vitro culture stimulated with Abnoba P. The receptor source for this set is an adult in good health.

The chain links TRGV8 to TRGJP2. The CDR3 covers 18 residues. Per the germline V gene, CDR1 is VENAVY and CDR2 is YDSYNSRV. V gave up 4 bases and J gave up 0 bases; unmatched junction bases: 14. This CDR3 is CATWDPPFLYSSDWIKTF. The CDR3 coding sequence is TGTGCCACCTGGGACCCACCCTTTTTATATAGTAGTGATTGGATCAAGACGTTT.

By frequency in the sample, this clone is large. V usage is TRGV9 and J usage is TRGJP. Per the germline V gene, CDR1 is GITISATS and CDR2 is ISYDGTV (reference sequence). The CDR3 runs 16 residues. The V and J ends lost 6 bases and 7 bases, in that order; junction bases with no gene match: 9. CDR3 residues: CALWKEGELGKKIKVF. The CDR3 nucleotides are TGTGCCTTGTGGAAAGAGGGGGAGTTGGGCAAAAAAATCAAGGTATTT.

This clone was picked up a small number of times. This could be a read error, since a much larger clone is one nucleotide away. The rearrangement joins TRGV9 to TRGJP. The CDR3 covers 17 residues. Germline CDR1 GITISATS, CDR2 ISYDGTV (reference sequence). The chain's CDR3 is CALWEVQVGLGKKNKVF. DNA of the CDR3: TGTGCCTTGTGGGAGGTGCAGGTGGGGTTGGGCAAAAAAAACAAGGTATTT.

This clone is deemed large (0.1 to 1%). V and J are TRGV9 and TRGJP. CDR3 length: 17 residues. V lost 0 bases, J lost 4 bases, and 3 bases stayed unmatched. The germline CDR1 and CDR2 sequences are GITISATS and ISYDGTV (reference sequence). CDR3 protein: CALWEVLQELGKKIKVF. In DNA, the CDR3 is TGTGCCTTGTGGGAGGTGCTACAAGAGTTGGGCAAAAAAATCAAGGTATTT.

This clone occurred a few times. This likely reflects a read error, since a far larger clone is one base away. The V and J genes are TRGV9 and TRGJP. Looked up from germline, CDR1 is GITISATS and CDR2 is ISYDGTV (reference sequence). There are 16 residues in the CDR3. The CDR3 DNA reads as TGTGCCTTGTGGGAGGTACAAGAGTTGGACAAAAAAATCAAGGTATTT. Encoded protein: CALWEVQELDKKIKVF.

In regard to this clone: Possible read error: a much larger clone is one base away. The V call is TRGV2, the J call TRGJ1 or TRGJ2. The CDR3 contains 12 residues. Germline assignment: CDR1 EGSNGY and CDR2 YDSYNSKV. CDR3 protein: CTTWDGHYKKLF. DNA for the CDR3: TGTACCACCTGGGACGGGCATTATAAGAAACTCTTT.

Within the sample, this clone is hyperexpanded. V gene TRGV9 combines with J gene TRGJP. Trimming cost V 0 bases and J 6 bases; bases outside gene matches: 5. Germline V gene lookup returns CDR1 GITISATS and CDR2 ISYDGTV (reference sequence). This CDR3 comprises 17 residues. CDR3 sequence reads: CALWEVQAELGKKIKVF. CDR3 bases: TGTGCCTTGTGGGAGGTGCAGGCAGAGTTGGGCAAAAAAATCAAGGTATTT.

To note about this clone: A single base separates this from a much larger clone, so it may be a read error. J is TRGJP and V is TRGV9. CDR1 GITISATS and CDR2 ISYDGTV come from the germline V gene (reference sequence). The CDR3 contains 16 residues. With V trimmed by 3 bases and J by 7 bases, 6 bases remained unmatched. The CDR3 spells CALWEQRELGKKIKVF. The CDR3 bases are TGTGCCTTGTGGGAGCAGAGGGAGTTGGGCAAAAAAATCAAGGTATTT.

Concerning this clone: It differs at one base from a far larger clone, so likely a read error. The same CDR3 is also encoded by other DNA sequences in this sample. The rearrangement joins TRGV9 to TRGJP. V gave up 0 bases and J gave up 7 bases; unmatched junction bases: 9. The germline V gene has CDR1 GITISATS and CDR2 ISYDGTV (reference sequence). The CDR3 consists of 18 residues. CDR3 coding DNA: TGTGCCTTGTGGGAGGTGCTTATCGAGGAGTTGGGCAAAAAAATCAAGGTATTT. It yields the protein CALWEVLIEELGKKIKVF.

By frequency in the sample, this clone is large. In the same sample, other DNA sequences code for this CDR3. CDR3 sequence (DNA): TGTGCCTTGTGGGAGGCACCACAAGAGTTGGGCAAAAAAATCAAGGTATTT. Translated: CALWEAPQELGKKIKVF. The chain combines TRGV9 with TRGJP. CDR3 length equals 17 residues. Germline trimming cut 2 bases from V and 4 bases from J; bases unmatched to any gene: 5. CDR1 and CDR2 (germline): GITISATS, ISYDGTV (reference sequence).

In this sample, this clone is large (0.1 to 1%). The rearrangement joins TRGV5 to TRGJ1 or TRGJ2. The junction had 4 bases not matched to a gene; V was cut back by 0 bases and J by 11 bases. This CDR3 comprises 11 residues. Germline V gene sequence: CDR1 VINAFY, CDR2 YDVSNSKD. CDR3 DNA: TGTGCCACCTGGGACAGGCCCCAGAAACTCTTT. Protein sequence: CATWDRPQKLF.